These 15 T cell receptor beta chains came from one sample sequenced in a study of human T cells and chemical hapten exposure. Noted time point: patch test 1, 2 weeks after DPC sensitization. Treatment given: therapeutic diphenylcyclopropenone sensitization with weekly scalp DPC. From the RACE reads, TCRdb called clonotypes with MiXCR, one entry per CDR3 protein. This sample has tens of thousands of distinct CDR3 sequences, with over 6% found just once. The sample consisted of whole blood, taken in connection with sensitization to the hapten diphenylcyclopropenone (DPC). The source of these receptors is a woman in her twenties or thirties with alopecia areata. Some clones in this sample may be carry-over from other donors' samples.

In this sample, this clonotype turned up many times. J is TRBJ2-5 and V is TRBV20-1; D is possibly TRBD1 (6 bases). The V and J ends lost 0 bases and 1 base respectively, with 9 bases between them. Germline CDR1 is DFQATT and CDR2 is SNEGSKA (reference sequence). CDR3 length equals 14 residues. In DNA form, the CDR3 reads TGCAGTGCTAGAGATCAGGGGACCCAAGAGACCCAGTACTTC. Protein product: CSARDQGTQETQYF.

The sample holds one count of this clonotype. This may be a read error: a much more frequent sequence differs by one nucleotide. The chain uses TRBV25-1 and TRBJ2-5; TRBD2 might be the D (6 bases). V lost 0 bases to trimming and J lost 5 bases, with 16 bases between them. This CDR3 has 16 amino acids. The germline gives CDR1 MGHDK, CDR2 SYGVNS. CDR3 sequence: CASSEYLSGESETQYF. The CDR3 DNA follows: TGTGCCAGCAGTGAATATCTATCGGGGGAGTCGGAGACCCAGTACTTC.

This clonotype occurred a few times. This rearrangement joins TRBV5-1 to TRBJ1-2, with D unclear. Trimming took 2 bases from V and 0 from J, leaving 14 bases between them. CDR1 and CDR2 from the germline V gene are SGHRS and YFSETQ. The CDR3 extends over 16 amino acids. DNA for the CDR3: TGCGCCAGCAGCTTTGGCAGATCCAAGGCTAACTATGGCTACACCTTC. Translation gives CASSFGRSKANYGYTF.

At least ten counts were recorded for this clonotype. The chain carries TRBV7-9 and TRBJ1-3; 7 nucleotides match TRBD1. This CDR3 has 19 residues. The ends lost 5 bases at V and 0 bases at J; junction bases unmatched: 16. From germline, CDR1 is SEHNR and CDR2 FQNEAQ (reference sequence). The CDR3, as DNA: TGTGCCAGCAGCCCGCGCCTCTCCGGGACAGCTGACTCTGGAAACACCATATATTTT. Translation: CASSPRLSGTADSGNTIYF. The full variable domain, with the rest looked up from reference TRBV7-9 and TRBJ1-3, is DTGVSQNPRHKITKRGQNVTFRCDPISEHNRLYWYRQTLGQGPEFLTYFQNEAQLEKSRLLSDRFSAERPKGSFSTLEIQRTEQGDSAMYLCASSPRLSGTADSGNTIYFGEGSWLTVV.

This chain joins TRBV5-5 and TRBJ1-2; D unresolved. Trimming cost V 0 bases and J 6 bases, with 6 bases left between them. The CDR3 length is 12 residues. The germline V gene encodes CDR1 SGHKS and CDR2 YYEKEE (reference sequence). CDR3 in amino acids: CASSLGLDGYTF. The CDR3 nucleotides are TGTGCCAGCAGCTTGGGGCTTGATGGCTACACCTTC.

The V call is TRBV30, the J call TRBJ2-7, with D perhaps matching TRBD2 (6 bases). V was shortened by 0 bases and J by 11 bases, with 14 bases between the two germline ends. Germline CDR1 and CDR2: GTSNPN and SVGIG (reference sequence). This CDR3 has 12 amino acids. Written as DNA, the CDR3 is TGTGCCTGGAGTGTACAGGCGGGGCTGGAGTACTTC. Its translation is CAWSVQAGLEYF.

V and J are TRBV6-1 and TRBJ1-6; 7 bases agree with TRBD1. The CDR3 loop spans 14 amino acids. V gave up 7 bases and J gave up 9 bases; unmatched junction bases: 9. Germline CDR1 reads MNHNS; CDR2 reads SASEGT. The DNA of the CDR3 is TGTGCCAGCATCCAGACAGGGAGCTTTTCACCCCTCCACTTT. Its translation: CASIQTGSFSPLHF.

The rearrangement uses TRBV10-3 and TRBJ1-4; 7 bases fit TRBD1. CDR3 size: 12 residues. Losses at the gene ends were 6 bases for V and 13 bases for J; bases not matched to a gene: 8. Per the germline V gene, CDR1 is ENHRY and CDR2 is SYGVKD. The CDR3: CAISQGEGVLFF. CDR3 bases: TGTGCCATCAGCCAGGGGGAGGGTGTACTGTTTTTT.

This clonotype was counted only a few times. The CDR3 DNA sequence: TGTGCCAGCAGCCCGGGACAGACTGGAAAGGACACCATATATTTT. As protein: CASSPGQTGKDTIYF. The chain is built from TRBV3-1 and TRBJ1-3; 7 nucleotides line up with TRBD1. V was pared by 4 bases and J by 8 bases, with 11 bases of the junction left unmatched. The germline gives CDR1 LGHDT, CDR2 YNNKEL (reference sequence). The CDR3 loop spans 15 amino acids.

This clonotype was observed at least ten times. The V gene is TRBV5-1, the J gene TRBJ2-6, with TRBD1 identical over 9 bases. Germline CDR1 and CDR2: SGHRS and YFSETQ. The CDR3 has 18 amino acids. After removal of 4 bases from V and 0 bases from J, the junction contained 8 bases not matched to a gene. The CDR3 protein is CASSRDLTGGSGANVLTF. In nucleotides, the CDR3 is TGCGCCAGCAGCAGGGACCTGACAGGGGGCTCTGGGGCCAACGTCCTGACTTTC. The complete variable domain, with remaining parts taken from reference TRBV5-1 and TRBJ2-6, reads KAGVTQTPRYLIKTRGQQVTLSCSPISGHRSVSWYQQTPGQGLQFLFEYFSETQRNKGNFPGRFSGRQFSNSRSEMNVSTLELGDSALYLCASSRDLTGGSGANVLTFGAGSRLTVL.

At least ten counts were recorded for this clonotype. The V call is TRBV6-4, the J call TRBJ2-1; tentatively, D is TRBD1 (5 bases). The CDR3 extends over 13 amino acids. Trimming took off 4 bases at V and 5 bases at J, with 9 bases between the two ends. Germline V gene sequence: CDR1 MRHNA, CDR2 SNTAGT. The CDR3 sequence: CASSVDNHNEQFF. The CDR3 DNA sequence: TGTGCCAGCAGTGTGGACAACCACAATGAGCAGTTCTTC.

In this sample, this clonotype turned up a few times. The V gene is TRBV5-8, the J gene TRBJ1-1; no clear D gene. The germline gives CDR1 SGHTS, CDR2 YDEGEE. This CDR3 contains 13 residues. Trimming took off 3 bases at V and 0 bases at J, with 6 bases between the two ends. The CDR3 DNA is TGTGCCAGCAGCTCCAGGCTGAACACTGAAGCTTTCTTT. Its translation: CASSSRLNTEAFF.

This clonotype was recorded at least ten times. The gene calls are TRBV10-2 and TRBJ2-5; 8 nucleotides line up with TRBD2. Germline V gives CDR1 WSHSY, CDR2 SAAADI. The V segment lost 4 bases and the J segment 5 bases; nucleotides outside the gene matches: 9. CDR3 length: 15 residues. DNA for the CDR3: TGCGCCAGCAGTGTTCGAACGGGGGGGCCGGAGACCCAGTACTTC. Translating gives CASSVRTGGPETQYF.

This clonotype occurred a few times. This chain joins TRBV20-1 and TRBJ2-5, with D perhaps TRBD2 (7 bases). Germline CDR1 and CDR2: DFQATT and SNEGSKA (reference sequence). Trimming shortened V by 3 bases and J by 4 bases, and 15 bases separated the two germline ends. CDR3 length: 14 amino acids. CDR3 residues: CSASVGGPAETQYF. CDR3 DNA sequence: TGCAGTGCTAGTGTGGGGGGGCCAGCAGAGACCCAGTACTTC.

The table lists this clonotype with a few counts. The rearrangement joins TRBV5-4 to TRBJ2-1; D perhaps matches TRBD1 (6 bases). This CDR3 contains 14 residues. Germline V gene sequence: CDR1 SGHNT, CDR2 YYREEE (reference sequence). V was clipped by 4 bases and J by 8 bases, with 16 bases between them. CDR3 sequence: CASSGAGVVDEQFF. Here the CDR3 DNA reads TGTGCCAGCAGCGGGGCAGGGGTTGTGGATGAGCAGTTCTTC.